These T cell receptor beta chains were read from a single sample in a study of cytomegalovirus exposure and HLA in healthy donors. Repertoires were generated with immunoSEQ multiplex PCR, while TCRdb's copy carries only in-frame clones and drops some. Among 150,000 to 200,000 clones, under 85% were seen once, and the ten largest hold 2% to 2.5%. Sequenced material: PBMCs. These TCRs come from a human donor in good health. CDR3s include the opening cysteine and the closing phenylalanine or tryptophan. Fields, in order: D gene, V gene, clone size, J gene, CDR3 DNA, CDR3 protein. D genes are given only for firm matches. The size entry is marked missing in some rows and otherwise reads once, few, many or a size class.

D gene: TRBD1
V gene: TRBV5-5
clone size: .
J gene: TRBJ1-2
CDR3 DNA: TGTGCCAGCAGCTTGTGGGACAGGGGGGGAACTAACTATGGCTACACCTTC
CDR3 protein: CASSLWDRGGTNYGYTF

D gene: .
V gene: TRBV19
clone size: once
J gene: TRBJ2-5
CDR3 DNA: TGTGCCAGTAGTAAGGCGGGGTACCAAGAGACCCAGTACTTC
CDR3 protein: CASSKAGYQETQYF

D gene: .
V gene: TRBV28
clone size: .
J gene: TRBJ1-5
CDR3 DNA: TGTGCCAGCAGTTGGGCGTTGTCTCAGCCCCAGCATTTT
CDR3 protein: CASSWALSQPQHF

D gene: .
V gene: TRBV5-4
clone size: .
J gene: TRBJ2-1
CDR3 DNA: TGTGCCAGCAGCCCCCCTTTGGGGCGGGATCACAATGAGCAGTTCTTC
CDR3 protein: CASSPPLGRDHNEQFF

D gene: .
V gene: TRBV27
clone size: .
J gene: TRBJ2-5
CDR3 DNA: TGTGCCAGCAGTTCGGACTCCCAAGAGACCCAGTACTTC
CDR3 protein: CASSSDSQETQYF

D gene: .
V gene: TRBV6-1
clone size: .
J gene: TRBJ1-5
CDR3 DNA: TGTGCCAGCAGTGAAATGTTGGCACAGCGGAGCAATCAGCCCCAGCATTTT
CDR3 protein: CASSEMLAQRSNQPQHF

D gene: TRBD2
V gene: TRBV5-1
clone size: few
J gene: TRBJ2-1
CDR3 DNA: TGCGCCAGCAGCCCCTCACTAGCGGGGGGTCCGAATGAGCAGTTCTTC
CDR3 protein: CASSPSLAGGPNEQFF

D gene: .
V gene: TRBV29-1
clone size: once
J gene: TRBJ1-1
CDR3 DNA: TGCAGCGTAGTAAGTCTAGTTAACACTGAAGCTTTCTTT
CDR3 protein: CSVVSLVNTEAFF

D gene: TRBD1
V gene: TRBV7-2
clone size: .
J gene: TRBJ1-1
CDR3 DNA: TGTGCCAGCAGCTCTACAGGGGCGGACACTGAAGCTTTCTTT
CDR3 protein: CASSSTGADTEAFF

D gene: .
V gene: TRBV29-1
clone size: .
J gene: TRBJ2-1
CDR3 DNA: TGCAGCGGTGGTGGAGGGATCAACAATGAGCAGTTCTTC
CDR3 protein: CSGGGGINNEQFF

D gene: .
V gene: TRBV7-9
clone size: .
J gene: TRBJ1-2
CDR3 DNA: TGTGCCAGCAGCTTCGTTCAGGGAGGCTACACCTTC
CDR3 protein: CASSFVQGGYTF

D gene: TRBD2
V gene: TRBV9
clone size: .
J gene: TRBJ2-7
CDR3 DNA: TGTGCCAGCAGCCCCGGGGGGTTAGAAAACTACGAGCAGTACTTC
CDR3 protein: CASSPGGLENYEQYF

D gene: TRBD1
V gene: TRBV4-1
clone size: .
J gene: TRBJ2-7
CDR3 DNA: TGCGCCAGCAGCCGCCCGGGACAGAGCTACGAGCAGTACTTC
CDR3 protein: CASSRPGQSYEQYF

D gene: .
V gene: TRBV9
clone size: few
J gene: TRBJ1-6
CDR3 DNA: TGTGCCAGCAGCGTTGACGGGAATTCACCCCTCCACTTT
CDR3 protein: CASSVDGNSPLHF

D gene: TRBD2
V gene: TRBV11-3
clone size: .
J gene: TRBJ2-1
CDR3 DNA: TGTGCCAGCAGCTCGCGCCCGGGACTAGAGGGTTCGCAGTTCTTC
CDR3 protein: CASSSRPGLEGSQFF

D gene: .
V gene: TRBV5-4
clone size: .
J gene: TRBJ1-5
CDR3 DNA: TGTGCCAGCAGCTTGTCCCTAAATCAGCCCCAGCATTTT
CDR3 protein: CASSLSLNQPQHF

D gene: TRBD2
V gene: TRBV11-2
clone size: .
J gene: TRBJ2-7
CDR3 DNA: TGTGCCAGCAGCCCCACTATAGCGGGGGAGCCATACGAGCAGTACTTC
CDR3 protein: CASSPTIAGEPYEQYF

D gene: TRBD1
V gene: TRBV27
clone size: .
J gene: TRBJ2-3
CDR3 DNA: TGTGCCAGCAGTACGGGACAGGGGCCAGATACGCAGTATTTT
CDR3 protein: CASSTGQGPDTQYF

D gene: .
V gene: TRBV5-6
clone size: .
J gene: TRBJ1-4
CDR3 DNA: TGTGCCAGCAGCTTGGGGACAGTGGTTTTTGAAAAACTGTTTTTT
CDR3 protein: CASSLGTVVFEKLFF

D gene: TRBD1
V gene: TRBV6-1
clone size: .
J gene: TRBJ1-2
CDR3 DNA: TGTGCCAGCAGTGAAGCGGGACAGGGGCTGGGAGGCTACACCTTC
CDR3 protein: CASSEAGQGLGGYTF

D gene: .
V gene: TRBV5-1
clone size: once
J gene: TRBJ1-1
CDR3 DNA: TGCGCCAGCAGCTTAGAGGGCCATAACACTGAAGCTTTCTTT
CDR3 protein: CASSLEGHNTEAFF

D gene: .
V gene: TRBV19
clone size: .
J gene: TRBJ1-3
CDR3 DNA: TGTGCCAGTAGTATTCCCGGCGGTAGGCTTGGAAACACCATATATTTT
CDR3 protein: CASSIPGGRLGNTIYF

D gene: TRBD1
V gene: TRBV4-3
clone size: .
J gene: TRBJ2-7
CDR3 DNA: TGCGCCAGCAGCCAGGAAGGACAGGGCTACGAGCAGTACTTC
CDR3 protein: CASSQEGQGYEQYF

D gene: .
V gene: TRBV6-1
clone size: .
J gene: TRBJ1-2
CDR3 DNA: TGTGCCAGCAGTGAAATGAGGGTTTATGGCTACACCTTC
CDR3 protein: CASSEMRVYGYTF

D gene: .
V gene: TRBV18
clone size: .
J gene: TRBJ1-3
CDR3 DNA: TGTGCCAGCTCACCACCTAGGATGGGGGGGAACTCTGGAAACACCATATATTTT
CDR3 protein: CASSPPRMGGNSGNTIYF

D gene: .
V gene: TRBV2
clone size: .
J gene: TRBJ2-5
CDR3 DNA: TGTGCCAGCAGTGAAGCTGCAGGGGCAGAGACCCAGTACTTC
CDR3 protein: CASSEAAGAETQYF

D gene: TRBD1
V gene: TRBV7-9
clone size: .
J gene: TRBJ1-1
CDR3 DNA: TGTGCCAGCAGCCCATGGACAGGGGCTAGAACTGAAGCTTTCTTT
CDR3 protein: CASSPWTGARTEAFF

D gene: .
V gene: TRBV5-8
clone size: .
J gene: TRBJ1-2
CDR3 DNA: TGTGCCAGCAGCTTCAAGAGCGTACATGGCTACACCTTC
CDR3 protein: CASSFKSVHGYTF

D gene: TRBD1
V gene: TRBV11-2
clone size: .
J gene: TRBJ1-1
CDR3 DNA: TGTGCCAGCAGCACCACAGGGGTGGGGAACACTGAAGCTTTCTTT
CDR3 protein: CASSTTGVGNTEAFF

D gene: .
V gene: TRBV9
clone size: .
J gene: TRBJ1-1
CDR3 DNA: TGTGCCAGCAGCGTAGGCGAAGACAGTTTCTTGAACACTGAAGCTTTCTTT
CDR3 protein: CASSVGEDSFLNTEAFF

D gene: TRBD2
V gene: TRBV7-3
clone size: .
J gene: TRBJ2-7
CDR3 DNA: TGTGCCAGCAGCTTAGGCGGGGGGGACTCCTACGAGCAGTACTTC
CDR3 protein: CASSLGGGDSYEQYF

D gene: .
V gene: TRBV5-4
clone size: .
J gene: TRBJ2-7
CDR3 DNA: TGTGCCAGCAGCTTCTATGGGGCTGGCTACGAGCAGTACTTC
CDR3 protein: CASSFYGAGYEQYF

D gene: .
V gene: TRBV5-6
clone size: .
J gene: TRBJ2-1
CDR3 DNA: TGTGCCAGCAGCTTGGCCGGCAAGGTAGCGCTTTCCTACAATGAGCAGTTCTTC
CDR3 protein: CASSLAGKVALSYNEQFF

D gene: .
V gene: TRBV7-2
clone size: once
J gene: TRBJ1-1
CDR3 DNA: TGTGCCAGCAGCCCTCACGGGGTGGACACTGAAGCTTTCTTT
CDR3 protein: CASSPHGVDTEAFF

D gene: .
V gene: TRBV29-1
clone size: .
J gene: TRBJ2-1
CDR3 DNA: TGCAGCGTTGTAGTTACACAGGATGAGCAGTTCTTC
CDR3 protein: CSVVVTQDEQFF

D gene: .
V gene: TRBV11-2
clone size: once
J gene: TRBJ2-5
CDR3 DNA: TGTGCCAGCAGCTCACAGCCACTCCAAAAGACCCAGTACTTC
CDR3 protein: CASSSQPLQKTQYF

D gene: TRBD2
V gene: TRBV7-3
clone size: .
J gene: TRBJ2-3
CDR3 DNA: TGTGCCAGCAGCTTAGTTGCCGGGGGGGCTCTGGATACGCAGTATTTT
CDR3 protein: CASSLVAGGALDTQYF